One sample yielded the 13 T cell receptor beta chains listed below, sequenced in a study of OX40 agonist ivuxolimab in advanced cancers. Measured with immunoSEQ multiplex PCR; TCRdb has only the in-frame clones, and not every one. The data contain 50,000 to 70,000 clones, around 84% of them singletons. This sample comprised CD4+ or CD8+ T cells sorted from blood, obtained in a trial of the OX40 agonist ivuxolimab. The source of these receptors is an adult with an advanced solid tumor such as melanoma, head and neck, liver or kidney cancer.

The chain combines TRBV5-5 with TRBJ1-2; tentative D call: TRBD1 (6 bases). V was shortened by 4 bases and J by 6 bases, with 16 bases between the two germline ends. Germline lookup yields CDR1 SGHKS and CDR2 YYEKEE (reference sequence). CDR3 length: 14 residues. The CDR3 bases are TGTGCCAGCAGCGTGGAGAGGGGGGCTCATGGCTACACCTTC. It is translated as CASSVERGAHGYTF.

The chain combines TRBV4-1 with TRBJ2-5; TRBD2 aligns across 8 bases. V lost 0 bases to trimming and J lost 5 bases; unmatched junction nucleotides: 5. The CDR3 runs 15 residues. The germline V gene has CDR1 MGHRA and CDR2 YSYEKL. CDR3 region: CASSQDYGGRETQYF. The DNA for the CDR3 is TGCGCCAGCAGCCAAGATTACGGCGGGAGGGAGACCCAGTACTTC.

This chain links TRBV7-8 with TRBJ1-2; TRBD1 matches 12 bases. The CDR3 runs to 14 residues. Germline lookup yields CDR1 SGHVS and CDR2 FQNEAQ. Trimming cost V 6 bases and J 7 bases; bases outside gene matches: 6. The CDR3 reads CASRAGTGGFGYTF. The DNA for the CDR3 is TGTGCCAGCAGGGCCGGGACAGGGGGCTTTGGCTACACCTTC.

The rearrangement links TRBV19 to TRBJ1-1, with 9 nucleotides matching TRBD1. The CDR3 is 13 residues long. Germline V gene sequence: CDR1 LNHDA, CDR2 SQIVND (reference sequence). V was clipped by 7 bases and J by 5 bases; unmatched bases: 5. The DNA of the CDR3 is TGTGCCAGTATAAGACAGGGGGGAACTGAAGCTTTCTTT. Protein sequence: CASIRQGGTEAFF.

This sequence joins TRBV13 and TRBJ2-3; a possible D gene is TRBD1 (5 bases). V lost 6 bases to trimming and J lost 3 bases, with 10 bases between them. CDR1 is PRHDT and CDR2 is FYEKMQ in the germline V gene (reference sequence). This CDR3 contains 13 residues. The CDR3 DNA follows: TGTGCCAGCAGTCGTGCAGGGACAGATACGCAGTATTTT. Protein product: CASSRAGTDTQYF.

The chain joins TRBV11-2 to TRBJ2-6, with D unclear. The CDR3 extends over 15 amino acids. Germline V gene lookup returns CDR1 SGHAT and CDR2 FQNNGV. V lost 8 bases and J lost 1, with 12 bases in between. The CDR3 sequence is CASSSTRSGANVLTF. CDR3 nucleotides: TGTGCCAGCTCCTCCACCAGGTCTGGGGCCAACGTCCTGACTTTC.

The chain combines TRBV4-1 with TRBJ1-4; D unresolved. The CDR3 length is 17 residues. Trimming removed 4 bases at V and 0 bases at J, with 15 bases between. CDR1 and CDR2 from the germline V gene are MGHRA and YSYEKL. CDR3 amino acids: CASSLKGSSPTNEKLFF. CDR3 sequence (DNA): TGCGCCAGCAGCCTAAAAGGGAGCAGTCCAACTAATGAAAAACTGTTTTTT.

This chain uses TRBV6-1 with TRBJ1-5; D perhaps matches TRBD1 (6 bases). The germline V gene encodes CDR1 MNHNS and CDR2 SASEGT. V was trimmed by 7 bases and J by 9 bases, leaving 19 bases between them. This CDR3 is 14 amino acids long. The CDR3 DNA reads as TGTGCCAGCAAAGGGACAACGTTTGTGAGGCCCCAGCATTTT. It yields the protein CASKGTTFVRPQHF.

This clone has only a few counts. The V call is TRBV11-2, the J call TRBJ2-3; D remains ambiguous. Germline CDR1 and CDR2: SGHAT and FQNNGV. The CDR3 totals 14 residues. V lost 4 bases, J lost 0 bases, and 8 bases lay in between. CDR3 coding DNA: TGTGCCAGCAGCTCACTTCAAAGCACAGATACGCAGTATTTT. It translates to CASSSLQSTDTQYF.

This clone came up once. J is TRBJ2-1 and V is TRBV10-3, with D unclear. Deletions cut 10 bases from V and 5 bases from J, with 18 bases between. The CDR3 sequence is 14 residues long. From germline, CDR1 is ENHRY and CDR2 SYGVKD. Written as DNA, the CDR3 is TGTGCCACGGCCGGCAACCGAAACGACAATGAGCAGTTCTTC. This encodes CATAGNRNDNEQFF.

The rearrangement uses TRBV2 and TRBJ1-5, with no clear D. The germline gives CDR1 SNHLY, CDR2 FYNNEI. The V end lost 3 bases, the J end lost 5 bases, and 5 bases lay between the germline ends. This CDR3 has 12 amino acids. The CDR3 DNA sequence: TGTGCCAGCAGTGACAGTTATCAGCCCCAGCATTTT. It codes for CASSDSYQPQHF.

Only a few counts were recorded for this clone. The CDR3 sequence is CASSRGGNYGYTF. The CDR3 DNA follows: TGTGCCAGCAGTAGGGGTGGTAACTATGGCTACACCTTC. This sequence joins TRBV27 and TRBJ1-2; D might be TRBD1 (5 bases). From germline, CDR1 is MNHEY and CDR2 SMNVEV (reference sequence). Trimming took 5 bases from V and 1 from J, leaving 8 bases between them. This CDR3 contains 13 residues.

This chain's CDR3 is CASSQVTRGETQYF. DNA for the CDR3: TGTGCCAGCAGCCAAGTAACACGGGGAGAGACCCAGTACTTC. J is TRBJ2-5 and V is TRBV4-2; D is perhaps TRBD2 (5 bases). The CDR3 has 14 residues. Germline CDR1 is LGHNA and CDR2 is YNFKEQ. Trimming removed 1 base from V and 4 bases from J, with 10 bases in between.